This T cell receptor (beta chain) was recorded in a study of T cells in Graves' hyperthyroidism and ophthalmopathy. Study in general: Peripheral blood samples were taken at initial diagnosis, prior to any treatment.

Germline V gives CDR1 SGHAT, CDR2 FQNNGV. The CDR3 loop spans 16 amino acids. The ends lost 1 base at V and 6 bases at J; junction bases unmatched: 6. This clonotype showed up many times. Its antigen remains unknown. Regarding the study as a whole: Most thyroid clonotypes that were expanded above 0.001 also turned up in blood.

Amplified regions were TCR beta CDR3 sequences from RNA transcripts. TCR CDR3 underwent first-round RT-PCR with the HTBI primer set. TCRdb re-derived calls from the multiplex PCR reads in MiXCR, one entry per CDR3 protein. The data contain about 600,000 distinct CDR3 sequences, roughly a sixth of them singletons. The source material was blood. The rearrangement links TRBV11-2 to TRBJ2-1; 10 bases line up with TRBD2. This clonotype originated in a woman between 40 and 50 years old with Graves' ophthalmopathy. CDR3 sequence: CASSLGPSGRTNEQFF. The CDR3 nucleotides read TGTGCCAGCAGCTTAGGGCCTAGCGGGAGAACCAATGAGCAGTTCTTC.